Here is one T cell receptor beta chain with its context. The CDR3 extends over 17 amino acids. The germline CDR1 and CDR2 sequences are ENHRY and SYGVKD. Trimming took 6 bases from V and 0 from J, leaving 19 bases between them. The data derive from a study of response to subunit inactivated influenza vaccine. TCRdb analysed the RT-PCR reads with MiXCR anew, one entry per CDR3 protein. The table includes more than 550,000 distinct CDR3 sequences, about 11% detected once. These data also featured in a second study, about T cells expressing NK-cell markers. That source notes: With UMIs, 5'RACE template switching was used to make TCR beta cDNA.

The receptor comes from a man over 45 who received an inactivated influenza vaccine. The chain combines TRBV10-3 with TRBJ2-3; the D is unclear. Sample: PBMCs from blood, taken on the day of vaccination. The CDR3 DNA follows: TGTGCCATCAGCGAACCTGGCGTGTTGCCTAGCACAGATACGCAGTATTTT. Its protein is CAISEPGVLPSTDTQYF.